These 14 T cell receptor beta chains originate from one sample sequenced in a study of blood T cell repertoires in COVID-19. Clones were read by immunoSEQ multiplex PCR, and TCRdb kept only the in-frame ones, dropping some. Seen here are 200,000 to 250,000 clones, roughly 85% observed once, and the top ten hold approximately 12%. The sequenced sample consisted of peripheral blood. These receptors all stem from a woman aged 18-35 years who had recovered from COVID-19.

This chain connects TRBV28 to TRBJ2-1, with D unresolved. Trimming removed 5 bases at V and 6 bases at J, with 17 bases between. The V gene's germline CDR1 is MDHEN and CDR2 SYDVKM. The CDR3 is 15 amino acids. Here the CDR3 reads CASSPTPGPGNEQFF. CDR3 bases: TGTGCCAGCAGTCCTACTCCCGGTCCCGGCAATGAGCAGTTCTTC.

This clone appeared a single time. This chain links TRBV27 with TRBJ2-5; 7 bases agree with TRBD1. The V gene end was trimmed by 6 bases and the J gene end by 1 base; junction bases not matched to a gene: 2. CDR1 is MNHEY and CDR2 is SMNVEV in the germline V gene (reference sequence). This CDR3 spans 13 amino acids. The CDR3 spells CASSRDSQETQYF. The CDR3 nucleotides read TGTGCCAGCAGCCGGGACAGCCAAGAGACCCAGTACTTC.

This clone was seen just once. The V call is TRBV19, the J call TRBJ1-4, with D perhaps matching TRBD1 (5 bases). The V end lost 7 bases, the J end lost 8 bases, and 20 bases lay between the germline ends. Germline V gene sequence: CDR1 LNHDA, CDR2 SQIVND (reference sequence). The CDR3 loop spans 15 amino acids. The CDR3 DNA follows: TGTGCCAGTACCTTATCCCGTGGGGGAGGAGAAAAACTGTTTTTT. Its translation: CASTLSRGGGEKLFF.

This chain joins TRBV7-9 and TRBJ1-6; 11 bases fit TRBD1. This CDR3 region has 15 residues. Germline values: CDR1 SEHNR, CDR2 FQNEAQ (reference sequence). V was pared by 1 base and J by 9 bases, with 2 bases of the junction left unmatched. CDR3 region: CASSLGGTGGSPLHF. DNA for the CDR3: TGTGCCAGCAGCTTAGGCGGGACAGGGGGTTCACCCCTCCACTTT.

The chain carries TRBV11-2 and TRBJ2-7; 9 bases align to TRBD2. This CDR3 has 16 amino acids. Germline V gene lookup returns CDR1 SGHAT and CDR2 FQNNGV. The ends lost 1 base at V and 3 bases at J; junction bases unmatched: 7. This CDR3 is CASSLGSSGSFYEQYF. Written as DNA, the CDR3 is TGTGCCAGCAGCTTAGGGAGTAGCGGGAGTTTCTACGAGCAGTACTTC.

This chain uses TRBV29-1 with TRBJ2-7; D is possibly TRBD2 (5 bases). The CDR3 extends over 12 amino acids. Between the trimmed V and J ends, which lost 0 bases and 2 bases, there was a span of 5 bases. The germline V gene encodes CDR1 SQVTM and CDR2 ANQGSEA. The DNA of the CDR3 is TGCAGCGTTGAAGACGGGGCCTACGAGCAGTACTTC. This sequence encodes CSVEDGAYEQYF.

This chain uses TRBV9 with TRBJ1-2; 7 nucleotides match TRBD1. J gave up 8 bases and V 2 bases, and 3 bases lay outside the gene matches. The CDR3 loop spans 12 amino acids. CDR1 and CDR2 from the germline V gene are SGDLS and YYNGEE. CDR3 coding DNA: TGTGCCAGCAGCGTGGTAGGGGGCGGCTACACCTTC. This encodes CASSVVGGGYTF.

The V and J genes are TRBV6-6 and TRBJ1-1; D perhaps matches TRBD1 (6 bases). Trimming took 1 base from V and 7 from J, leaving 13 bases between them. Germline assignment: CDR1 MNHNY and CDR2 SVGAGI (reference sequence). This CDR3 contains 14 residues. CDR3 nucleotides: TGTGCCAGCAGTTACTTTGCAGGGGACAATGAAGCTTTCTTT. As protein: CASSYFAGDNEAFF.

The V call is TRBV18, the J call TRBJ2-2, with D possibly being TRBD1 (6 bases). Between the trimmed V and J ends, which lost 5 bases and 2 bases, there was a span of 12 bases. Germline V gives CDR1 KGHSH, CDR2 LQKENI. The CDR3 consists of 15 residues. CDR3 coding DNA: TGTGCCAGCTCAGGACAACAGGGAAACACCGGGGAGCTGTTTTTT. It codes for CASSGQQGNTGELFF.

This clone was detected only a few times. The chain uses TRBV7-2 and TRBJ1-2, with TRBD1 matching 7 bases. The CDR3 is 14 residues long. Germline V gives CDR1 SGHTA, CDR2 FQGNSA. J gave up 7 bases and V 4 bases, and 9 bases lay outside the gene matches. Here the CDR3 reads CASSYRGDFGGYTF. For the CDR3, the DNA is TGTGCCAGCAGCTACAGGGGAGACTTTGGTGGCTACACCTTC.

This clone came up a few times. This CDR3 reads CASSQTGTGAYEQYF. CDR3 DNA sequence: TGTGCCAGCAGCCAAACCGGGACAGGGGCTTACGAGCAGTACTTC. The chain carries TRBV3-1 (or the pseudogene TRBV3-2) and TRBJ2-7, with TRBD1 matching 10 bases. The trim removed 2 bases at V and 4 bases at J, leaving 5 bases unmatched. CDR3 length equals 15 residues. CDR1 and CDR2 (germline): LGHDT, YNNKEL (reference sequence).

The V and J genes are TRBV18 and TRBJ1-1; no firm D call. The CDR3 runs 14 residues. Between the trimmed V and J ends, which lost 0 bases and 1 base, there was a span of 6 bases. Germline V lookup: CDR1 KGHSH, CDR2 LQKENI. The CDR3 region is CASSPPATNTEAFF. CDR3 DNA sequence: TGTGCCAGCTCACCACCAGCTACGAACACTGAAGCTTTCTTT.

The V call is TRBV6-2 or TRBV6-3, the J call TRBJ2-7; TRBD2 might be the D (5 bases). This CDR3 is built from 17 residues. V lost 4 bases to trimming and J lost 0 bases, with 19 bases between them. Germline CDR1 reads MNHEY; CDR2 reads SVGEGT. The CDR3 nucleotides read TGTGCCAGCAGTTCCCCAGGTGGCGGGCTTAGCTCCTACGAGCAGTACTTC. Protein sequence: CASSSPGGGLSSYEQYF.

This sequence joins TRBV20-1 and TRBJ2-3, with a weak D call TRBD1 (6 bases). Trimming removed 8 bases from V and 4 bases from J, with 10 bases in between. The CDR3 sequence is 11 residues long. The germline V gene has CDR1 DFQATT and CDR2 SNEGSKA (reference sequence). CDR3 in amino acids: CSTGKADTQYF. The CDR3 coding sequence is TGCAGTACAGGGAAAGCAGATACGCAGTATTTT.